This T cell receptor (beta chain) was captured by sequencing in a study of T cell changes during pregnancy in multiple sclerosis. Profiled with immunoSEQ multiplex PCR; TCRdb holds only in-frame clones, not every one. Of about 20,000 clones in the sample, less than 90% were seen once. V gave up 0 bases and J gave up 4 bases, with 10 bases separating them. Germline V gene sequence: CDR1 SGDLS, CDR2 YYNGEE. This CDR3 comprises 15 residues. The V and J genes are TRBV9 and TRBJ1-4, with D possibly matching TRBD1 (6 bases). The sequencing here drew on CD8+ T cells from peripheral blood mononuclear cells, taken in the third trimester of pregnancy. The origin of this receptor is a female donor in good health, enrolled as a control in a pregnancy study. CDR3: CASSVGGDINEKLFF. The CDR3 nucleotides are TGTGCCAGCAGCGTAGGAGGGGACATTAATGAAAAACTGTTTTTT.